One and the same sample provided the 16 T cell receptor beta chains below, sequenced in a study of CD8 T cells in Susac syndrome. With random hexamers, reverse transcription was performed on about 0.5 to 1 ug of RNA. TCRdb re-analysed the immunoSEQ multiplex PCR reads in MiXCR, keeping a single row per CDR3 protein. Of more than 55,000 distinct CDR3 sequences in the sample, 95% were seen once. The sequenced sample consisted of CD8+ T cells from PBMCs. These TCRs come from a human donor in good health.

This clonotype has more than one count but fewer than ten. The V call is TRBV5-1, the J call TRBJ2-1; the match to TRBD2 covers 8 bases. The V gene end was trimmed by 4 bases and the J gene end by 9 bases; junction bases not matched to a gene: 6. This CDR3 has 13 amino acids. Germline assignment: CDR1 SGHRS and CDR2 YFSETQ. CDR3 sequence reads: CASSPFGGGEQFF. The CDR3 coding sequence is TGCGCCAGCAGCCCTTTCGGGGGGGGTGAGCAGTTCTTC.

The chain couples TRBV7-9 to TRBJ2-2; tentatively, D is TRBD2 (6 bases). V lost 7 bases, J lost 1 base, and 13 bases lay in between. Germline V gives CDR1 SEHNR, CDR2 FQNEAQ (reference sequence). The CDR3 spans 15 residues. The CDR3 nucleotides are TGTGCCAGCATCCCCACGGGGGTGAACACCGGGGAGCTGTTTTTT. Translating gives CASIPTGVNTGELFF.

The chain carries TRBV3-1 and TRBJ2-7; no firm D call. The CDR3 contains 16 residues. Trimming cost V 0 bases and J 0 bases, with 12 bases left between them. Looked up from germline, CDR1 is LGHDT and CDR2 is YNNKEL (reference sequence). This CDR3 is CASSQDGENYSYEQYF. CDR3 DNA: TGTGCCAGCAGCCAAGATGGAGAAAACTACTCCTACGAGCAGTACTTC.

The genes are TRBV5-1 and TRBJ2-3; D is possibly TRBD1 or TRBD2 (6 bases each). Trimming stripped 3 bases from V and 2 bases from J, with 13 bases between. Germline V gives CDR1 SGHRS, CDR2 YFSETQ. CDR3 size: 15 residues. CDR3 residues: CASSSEGGPTDTQYF. The CDR3 nucleotides are TGCGCCAGCAGCTCAGAGGGGGGCCCCACAGATACGCAGTATTTT.

The chain links TRBV20-1 to TRBJ2-7; a possible D gene is TRBD1 (8 bases). The CDR3 contains 13 residues. Germline CDR1 is DFQATT and CDR2 is SNEGSKA (reference sequence). Trimming shortened V by 6 bases and J by 3 bases, and 15 bases separated the two germline ends. The CDR3, as DNA: TGCAGTGCAAACAGGGGGGGCTACTACGAGCAGTACTTC. Its translation is CSANRGGYYEQYF.

Only one count was recorded for this clonotype. The chain combines TRBV3-1 with TRBJ1-1; no reliable D call. This CDR3 is built from 14 residues. Trimming cost V 5 bases and J 4 bases, with 14 bases left between them. Per the germline V gene, CDR1 is LGHDT and CDR2 is YNNKEL (reference sequence). The CDR3 coding sequence is TGTGCCAGCAGCGTCGAGGGTTCGGGCACTGAAGCTTTCTTT. Encoded protein: CASSVEGSGTEAFF. Full variable domain (outside the CDR3, taken from reference TRBV3-1 and TRBJ1-1): DTAVSQTPKYLVTQMGNDKSIKCEQNLGHDTMYWYKQDSKKFLKIMFSYNNKELIINETVPNRFSPKSPDKAHLNLHINSLELGDSAVYFCASSVEGSGTEAFFGQGTRLTVV.

This clonotype was picked up a small number of times. The chain combines TRBV7-2 with TRBJ2-7; 10 bases align to TRBD1. The CDR3 covers 15 residues. Germline CDR1 is SGHTA and CDR2 is FQGNSA. J was trimmed by 4 bases and V by 5 bases; bases with no gene match: 8. The CDR3 spells CASSPGTGVGYEQYV. In DNA, the CDR3 is TGTGCCAGCAGCCCCGGGACAGGGGTGGGGTACGAGCAGTACGTC.

The chain has TRBV19 and TRBJ2-5; D is unresolved. Germline V gene sequence: CDR1 LNHDA, CDR2 SQIVND (reference sequence). V lost 5 bases to trimming and J lost 0 bases, with 7 bases between them. The CDR3 spans 13 residues. The CDR3 spells CASSFVYQETQYF. The CDR3 DNA reads as TGTGCCAGTAGTTTTGTGTACCAAGAGACCCAGTACTTC. Full variable domain (missing parts from reference TRBV19 and TRBJ2-5): DGGITQSPKYLFRKEGQNVTLSCEQNLNHDAMYWYRQDPGQGLRLIYYSQIVNDFQKGDIAEGYSVSREKKESFPLTVTSAQKNPTAFYLCASSFVYQETQYFGPGTRLLVL.

The chain links TRBV5-6 to TRBJ2-7, with 8 positions matching TRBD1. V shed 4 bases and J 5 bases; nucleotides not matched to a gene: 11. The CDR3 contains 15 residues. Germline values: CDR1 SGHDT, CDR2 YYEEEE. DNA of the CDR3: TGTGCCAGCAGCGTCACCGGACAGGGTACCCACGAGCAGTACTTC. As protein: CASSVTGQGTHEQYF.

This chain joins TRBV5-6 and TRBJ2-2, with D possibly being TRBD1 (6 bases). This CDR3 is 15 amino acids long. Trimming pared 0 bases from V and 3 bases from J, leaving 9 bases between. Germline V gene lookup returns CDR1 SGHDT and CDR2 YYEEEE. Here the CDR3 reads CASSLGTAYTGELFF. The DNA of the CDR3 is TGTGCCAGCAGCTTGGGGACAGCTTACACCGGGGAGCTGTTTTTT.

The chain uses TRBV29-1 and TRBJ1-2; TRBD1 agrees at 8 bases. The J segment lost 5 bases and the V segment lost 4 bases, leaving 3 bases of the junction unmatched. The CDR3 has 12 amino acids. CDR1 and CDR2 from the germline V gene are SQVTM and ANQGSEA. The DNA of the CDR3 is TGCAGCGTTGCTGGGACAGGTTATGGCTACACCTTC. Translation: CSVAGTGYGYTF.

V is TRBV6-2 or TRBV6-3 and J is TRBJ2-7; D is unclear. V lost 0 bases and J 3 bases, leaving 9 bases between the germline ends. There are 14 residues in the CDR3. The V gene's germline CDR1 is MNHEY and CDR2 SVGEGT. In DNA, the CDR3 is TGTGCCAGCAGTTACTCGACCGAGAGCTACGAGCAGTACGTC. Translating it yields CASSYSTESYEQYV.

This chain uses TRBV27 with TRBJ2-2; D gene uncertain. The CDR3 covers 13 residues. The V end was cut by 4 bases, the J end by 6 bases, with 9 bases between. Germline V CDR1 and CDR2: MNHEY, SMNVEV (reference sequence). The DNA for the CDR3 is TGTGCCAGCAGTTCGGTTGGGGCCGGGGAGCTGTTTTTT. Translated: CASSSVGAGELFF.

The chain employs TRBV4-1 and TRBJ2-7; D is ambiguous. Trimming shortened V by 3 bases and J by 7 bases, and 10 bases separated the two germline ends. This CDR3 region has 12 residues. Germline values: CDR1 MGHRA, CDR2 YSYEKL. CDR3 sequence (DNA): TGCGCCAGCAGCCAGCTGGTGGGGGAGCAGTACTTC. Translated: CASSQLVGEQYF.

The chain is built from TRBV7-6 and TRBJ2-1, with TRBD1 matching over 12 bases. The junction had 5 bases not matched to a gene; V was cut back by 4 bases and J by 10 bases. Germline V gene lookup returns CDR1 SGHVS and CDR2 FNYEAQ. The CDR3 totals 14 residues. The CDR3 reads CASSSGTGGSEQFF. For the CDR3, the DNA is TGTGCCAGCAGCTCGGGGACAGGGGGCTCCGAGCAGTTCTTC.

V gene TRBV23-1 combines with J gene TRBJ2-7; possible D gene TRBD2, 6 bases. TRBV23-1 is classed as an ORF, of uncertain function. Trimming shortened V by 4 bases and J by 6 bases, and 19 bases separated the two germline ends. The CDR3 is made up of 15 amino acids. As DNA, the CDR3 is TGCGCCAGCAGTCCCCCCAGGGAGGCCTCGTGCGAGCAGTACTTC. This codes for CASSPPREASCEQYF.